Shown below are 29 T cell receptor beta chains from a single sample sequenced in a study of CD8+CD57+ T cells in acquired aplastic anemia. Genomic DNA acted as the template from which TCR beta VDJ combination and CDR3 sequence profiling were carried out. TCRdb recomputed calls from the reads with MiXCR, one row per CDR3 protein. The table has more than 40,000 distinct CDR3 sequences, around 69% seen once. Sequencing was performed on sorted CD4+, CD8+, or CD8+CD57+ T cells (not recorded which) from PBMCs. These receptors all come from a human donor in good health, serving as a control.

The chain uses TRBV5-6 and TRBJ2-7; 15 nucleotides agree with TRBD2. V dropped 4 bases and J dropped 6; count of bases not matched to a gene: 5. Germline V gene lookup returns CDR1 SGHDT and CDR2 YYEEEE. This CDR3 is built from 15 residues. The CDR3 here is CASSLGLAGGAEQYF. The CDR3 region has the DNA TGTGCCAGCAGCCTGGGACTAGCGGGAGGAGCCGAGCAGTACTTC.

The J gene is TRBJ1-2, the V gene TRBV15; D might be TRBD1 (5 bases). The V and J ends lost 10 bases and 5 bases respectively, with 20 bases between them. There are 14 residues in the CDR3. Germline lookup yields CDR1 LNHNV and CDR2 YYDKDF (reference sequence). CDR3 sequence (DNA): TGTGCCATTCGATCCGGGGGGGACCCATATGGCTACACCTTC. It is translated as CAIRSGGDPYGYTF.

This chain uses TRBV7-6 with TRBJ1-5; D perhaps matches TRBD1 (5 bases). Trimming pared 0 bases from V and 0 bases from J, leaving 9 bases between. The CDR3 contains 16 residues. Germline-derived CDR1 and CDR2 are SGHVS and FNYEAQ. The CDR3 DNA follows: TGTGCCAGCAGCTTAGCGGGGGGGAATAGCAATCAGCCCCAGCATTTT. Its protein product is CASSLAGGNSNQPQHF.

The chain recombines TRBV24-1 with TRBJ2-3, with 9 bases aligning to TRBD2. The CDR3 runs 16 residues. The germline V gene encodes CDR1 KGHDR and CDR2 SFDVKD. With 3 bases clipped from V and 6 bases from J, the junction kept 9 bases outside the gene matches. CDR3 in DNA: TGTGCCACCAGTGATGGTCAGCGGGAGGATCAGGATACGCAGTATTTT. It codes for CATSDGQREDQDTQYF.

V and J are TRBV29-1 and TRBJ2-3; D unclear. V was clipped by 3 bases and J by 2 bases, with 6 bases between them. The germline V gene has CDR1 SQVTM and CDR2 ANQGSEA. CDR3 length equals 12 residues. CDR3 sequence reads: CSVDDNTDTQYF. In DNA form, the CDR3 reads TGCAGCGTTGACGACAACACAGATACGCAGTATTTT.

This rearrangement joins TRBV10-1 to TRBJ2-7, with TRBD2 matching over 10 bases. The CDR3 contains 15 residues. Germline values: CDR1 WNHNN, CDR2 SYGVQD (reference sequence). With V trimmed by 3 bases and J by 3 bases, 5 bases remained unmatched. CDR3 DNA: TGCGCCAGCAGTGACCGCGGACTAGCGGTCTACGAGCAGTACTTC. Amino acids: CASSDRGLAVYEQYF.

This sequence joins TRBV29-1 and TRBJ2-3; no reliable D call. There are 11 residues in the CDR3. With 3 bases removed from V and 5 bases from J, the gap between germline ends came to 6 bases. Germline loops: CDR1 SQVTM, CDR2 ANQGSEA. The CDR3 loop is CSVDWGDTQYF. The DNA for the CDR3 is TGCAGCGTTGATTGGGGAGATACGCAGTATTTT.

V is TRBV5-5 and J is TRBJ1-1, with D uncertain. CDR1 SGHKS and CDR2 YYEKEE come from the germline V gene (reference sequence). The CDR3 loop spans 11 amino acids. V shed 5 bases and J shed 7 bases, with 9 bases lying between them. CDR3: CASRGDGEAFF. The CDR3 nucleotides are TGTGCCAGCAGGGGCGACGGTGAAGCTTTCTTT.

The V and J genes are TRBV29-1 and TRBJ1-1; TRBD1 might be the D (5 bases). The CDR3 contains 12 residues. CDR1 and CDR2 (germline): SQVTM, ANQGSEA. V lost 3 bases, J lost 6 bases, and 11 bases lay in between. CDR3 sequence: CSVERGWAEAFF. DNA for the CDR3: TGCAGCGTTGAGAGGGGATGGGCTGAAGCTTTCTTT.

In this sample, this clonotype turned up a few times. CDR3 bases: TGTGCCAGCAGTGATTTAGCTAGCACAGATACGCAGTATTTT. It yields the protein CASSDLASTDTQYF. The V and J genes are TRBV25-1 and TRBJ2-3; D unclear. With 3 bases removed from V and 0 bases from J, the gap between germline ends came to 7 bases. The CDR3 is 14 amino acids. Germline V lookup: CDR1 MGHDK, CDR2 SYGVNS.

The chain carries TRBV29-1 and TRBJ1-1, with TRBD1 as a possible D gene (5 bases). The V end lost 4 bases, the J end lost 4 bases, and 13 bases lay between the germline ends. Germline-derived CDR1 and CDR2 are SQVTM and ANQGSEA. CDR3 size: 13 residues. Here the CDR3 reads CSVAGPISTEAFF. CDR3 DNA sequence: TGCAGCGTTGCAGGGCCTATAAGCACTGAAGCTTTCTTT.

The chain couples TRBV11-2 to TRBJ1-2; D not certain. This CDR3 contains 14 residues. V lost 0 bases, J lost 7 bases, and 12 bases lay in between. Germline CDR1 SGHAT, CDR2 FQNNGV. The CDR3 coding sequence is TGTGCCAGCAGCTTAGAAGCGGGGAGAGGTGGCTACACCTTC. Translation: CASSLEAGRGGYTF.

There are many counts of this clonotype. This chain connects TRBV27 to TRBJ2-1, with 8 bases lining up with TRBD2. The CDR3 covers 14 residues. The ends lost 1 base at V and 5 bases at J; junction bases unmatched: 1. Looked up from germline, CDR1 is MNHEY and CDR2 is SMNVEV (reference sequence). The CDR3 DNA reads TGTGCCAGCAGTTTATGGACTAGCCACAATGAGCAGTTCTTC. Encoded protein: CASSLWTSHNEQFF.

The sample holds one count of this clonotype. The chain combines TRBV10-2 with TRBJ1-4, with D perhaps matching TRBD1 (5 bases). V shed 6 bases and J shed 7 bases, with 12 bases lying between them. CDR1 is WSHSY and CDR2 is SAAADI in the germline V gene. The CDR3 totals 13 residues. The CDR3 loop is CASRGGGSEKLFF. The DNA of the CDR3 is TGCGCCAGCAGGGGTGGGGGGAGTGAAAAACTGTTTTTT.

This clonotype occurred a few times. The V and J genes are TRBV20-1 and TRBJ1-2; 7 nucleotides agree with TRBD1. CDR1 and CDR2 (germline): DFQATT, SNEGSKA (reference sequence). The J segment lost 3 bases and the V segment lost 2 bases, leaving 6 bases of the junction unmatched. The CDR3 covers 14 residues. DNA for the CDR3: TGCAGTGCTAGACCCACCGACAGGGACTATGGCTACACCTTC. This codes for CSARPTDRDYGYTF.

This clonotype was detected a few times. This chain connects TRBV24-1 to TRBJ2-7; D might be TRBD1 (6 bases). The V end lost 3 bases, the J end lost 6 bases, and 11 bases lay between the germline ends. CDR1 KGHDR and CDR2 SFDVKD come from the germline V gene. The CDR3 has 13 residues. The CDR3 spells CATSDPGHPEQYF. The DNA for the CDR3 is TGTGCCACCAGTGATCCGGGACACCCCGAGCAGTACTTC.

V and J are TRBV11-2 and TRBJ1-6, with D unresolved. The CDR3 runs to 16 residues. Trimming shortened V by 0 bases and J by 10 bases, and 16 bases separated the two germline ends. Germline V lookup: CDR1 SGHAT, CDR2 FQNNGV. The CDR3 protein is CASSLEVPGVGSPLHF. The DNA of the CDR3 is TGTGCCAGCAGCTTAGAAGTTCCGGGAGTCGGGTCACCCCTCCACTTT.

This sequence joins TRBV7-9 and TRBJ1-2; unclear D gene. Germline lookup yields CDR1 SEHNR and CDR2 FQNEAQ (reference sequence). The CDR3 runs 14 residues. The V end lost 5 bases, the J end lost 4 bases, and 14 bases lay between the germline ends. DNA of the CDR3: TGTGCCAGCAGCGATCGGGAAAGGAGCTATGGCTACACCTTC. Amino acid sequence: CASSDRERSYGYTF.

This clonotype was detected only a few times. V is TRBV10-2 and J is TRBJ2-1; 7 bases map to TRBD1. CDR1 WSHSY and CDR2 SAAADI come from the germline V gene. V dropped 6 bases and J dropped 1; count of bases not matched to a gene: 3. This CDR3 is 14 amino acids long. The CDR3 protein is CASRIQGSYNEQFF. The CDR3 DNA follows: TGCGCCAGCAGAATACAGGGGTCCTACAATGAGCAGTTCTTC.

J is TRBJ1-5 and V is TRBV15, with D hard to call. Trimming took off 0 bases at V and 0 bases at J, with 6 bases between the two ends. In germline, CDR1 is LNHNV, CDR2 YYDKDF (reference sequence). This CDR3 is 15 amino acids long. CDR3 DNA sequence: TGTGCCACCAGCAGAGAAACAAATAGCAATCAGCCCCAGCATTTT. Residues: CATSRETNSNQPQHF.

The chain links TRBV7-2 to TRBJ1-1, with D unclear. Germline CDR1 SGHTA, CDR2 FQGNSA. The CDR3 totals 12 residues. Trimming shortened V by 1 base and J by 8 bases, and 8 bases separated the two germline ends. CDR3 loop: CASSLDIPEAFF. For the CDR3, the DNA is TGTGCCAGCAGCTTAGATATACCGGAAGCTTTCTTT.

The CDR3 sequence: CAISDSRGNQPQHF. Written as DNA, the CDR3 is TGTGCCATCAGTGACTCCAGGGGCAATCAGCCCCAGCATTTT. This chain links TRBV10-3 with TRBJ1-5; perhaps TRBD1 as D (5 bases). CDR3 length equals 14 residues. Germline CDR1 is ENHRY and CDR2 is SYGVKD. V was clipped by 3 bases and J by 2 bases, with 8 bases between them.

This clonotype was found a few times. The chain recombines TRBV6-1 with TRBJ2-5, with 7 bases aligning to TRBD1. The CDR3 is 16 residues long. Germline V CDR1 and CDR2: MNHNS, SASEGT. V lost 5 bases, J lost 5 bases, and 14 bases stayed unmatched. CDR3 region: CASSTAYRGSRETQYF. As DNA, the CDR3 is TGTGCCAGCAGTACAGCGTACAGGGGTTCTCGGGAGACCCAGTACTTC.

The CDR3 loop is CSARPPQSPYTEAFF. The CDR3 DNA reads as TGCAGTGCCCGGCCCCCACAGAGTCCTTACACTGAAGCTTTCTTT. The V and J genes are TRBV20-1 and TRBJ1-1; D uncertain. Between the trimmed V and J ends, which lost 6 bases and 3 bases, there was a span of 20 bases. Germline V gene data show CDR1 as DFQATT and CDR2 as SNEGSKA (reference sequence). This CDR3 comprises 15 residues.

The rearrangement joins TRBV25-1 to TRBJ2-3, with 10 nucleotides matching TRBD2. Germline lookup yields CDR1 MGHDK and CDR2 SYGVNS. This CDR3 is built from 22 residues. V dropped 3 bases and J dropped 2; count of bases not matched to a gene: 23. DNA for the CDR3: TGTGCCAGCAGTGACGCCAGCGGGGGGGCGAGGCGAAGGATTCGGGACACAGATACGCAGTATTTT. Protein product: CASSDASGGARRRIRDTDTQYF.

This clonotype was picked up a small number of times. The V gene is TRBV25-1, the J gene TRBJ2-1; the D is unclear. Germline V gives CDR1 MGHDK, CDR2 SYGVNS. V was trimmed by 6 bases and J by 7 bases, leaving 16 bases between them. The CDR3 contains 14 residues. This CDR3 reads CASSLFGVGNEQFF. The CDR3 region has the DNA TGTGCCAGCAGCCTTTTTGGGGTGGGGAATGAGCAGTTCTTC.

The J gene is TRBJ1-2, the V gene TRBV15; weak D call: TRBD1 (6 bases). The CDR3 totals 14 residues. Trimming took off 6 bases at V and 5 bases at J, with 16 bases between the two ends. Germline CDR1 LNHNV, CDR2 YYDKDF (reference sequence). The CDR3 loop reads CATRPSGDPYGYTF. The CDR3 DNA reads as TGTGCCACCAGACCCTCAGGGGACCCATATGGCTACACCTTC.

This clonotype was seen a single time. The V gene is TRBV20-1, the J gene TRBJ2-5; possibly TRBD1 or TRBD2 for D (5 bases each). Germline V gene sequence: CDR1 DFQATT, CDR2 SNEGSKA (reference sequence). V was cut by 2 bases and J by 4 bases, with 14 bases left in between. The CDR3 loop spans 14 amino acids. The CDR3 DNA follows: TGCAGTGCTAGACTCGAAAGGGACCGAGAGACCCAGTACTTC. Its translation is CSARLERDRETQYF.

The chain has TRBV19 and TRBJ1-5; tentative D call: TRBD1 (5 bases). Germline CDR1 and CDR2: LNHDA and SQIVND (reference sequence). This CDR3 is 14 amino acids long. V lost 7 bases and J lost 6, with 16 bases in between. Here the CDR3 reads CASTDSPGGQPQHF. CDR3 bases: TGTGCCAGTACCGACAGCCCGGGAGGTCAGCCCCAGCATTTT.